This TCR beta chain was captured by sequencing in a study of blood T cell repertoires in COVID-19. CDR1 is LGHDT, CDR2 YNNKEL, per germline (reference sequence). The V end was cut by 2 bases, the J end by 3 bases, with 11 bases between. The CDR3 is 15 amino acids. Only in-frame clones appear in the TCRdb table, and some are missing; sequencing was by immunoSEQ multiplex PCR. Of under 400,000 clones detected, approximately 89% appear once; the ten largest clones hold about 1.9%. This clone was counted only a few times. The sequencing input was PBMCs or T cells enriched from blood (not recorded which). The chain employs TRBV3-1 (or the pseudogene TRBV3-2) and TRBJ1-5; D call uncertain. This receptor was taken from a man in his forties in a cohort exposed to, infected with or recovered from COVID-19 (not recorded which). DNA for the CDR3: TGTGCCAGCAGCCAAATGTCCGGGGTCAATCAGCCCCAGCATTTT. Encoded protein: CASSQMSGVNQPQHF.